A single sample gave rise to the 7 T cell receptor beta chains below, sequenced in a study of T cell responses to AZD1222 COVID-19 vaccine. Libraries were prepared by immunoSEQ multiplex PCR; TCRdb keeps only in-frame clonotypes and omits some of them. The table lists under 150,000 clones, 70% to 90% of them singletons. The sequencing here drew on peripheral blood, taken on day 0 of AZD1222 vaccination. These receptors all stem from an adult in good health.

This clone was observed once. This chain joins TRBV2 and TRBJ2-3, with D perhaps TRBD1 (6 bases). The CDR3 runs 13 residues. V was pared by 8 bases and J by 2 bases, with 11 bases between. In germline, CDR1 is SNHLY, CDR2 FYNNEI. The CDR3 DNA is TGTGCCAGCGACGGACAGTACACAGATACGCAGTATTTT. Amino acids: CASDGQYTDTQYF. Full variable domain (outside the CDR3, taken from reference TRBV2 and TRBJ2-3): EPEVTQTPSHQVTQMGQEVILRCVPISNHLYFYWYRQILGQKVEFLVSFYNNEISEKSEIFDDQFSVERPDGSNFTLKIRSTKLEDSAMYFCASDGQYTDTQYFGPGTRLTVL.

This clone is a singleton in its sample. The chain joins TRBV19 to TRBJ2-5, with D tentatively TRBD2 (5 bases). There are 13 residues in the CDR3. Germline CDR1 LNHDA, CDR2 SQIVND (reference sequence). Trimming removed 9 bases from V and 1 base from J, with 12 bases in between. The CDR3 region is CASQRTPQETQYF. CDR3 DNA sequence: TGTGCCAGCCAGCGGACTCCCCAAGAGACCCAGTACTTC.

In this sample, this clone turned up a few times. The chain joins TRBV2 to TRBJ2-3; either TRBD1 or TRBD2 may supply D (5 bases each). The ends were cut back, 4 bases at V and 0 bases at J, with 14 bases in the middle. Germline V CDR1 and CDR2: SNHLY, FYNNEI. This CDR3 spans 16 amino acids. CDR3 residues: CASSAVGTASTDTQYF. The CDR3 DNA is TGTGCCAGCAGTGCGGTAGGGACGGCTAGCACAGATACGCAGTATTTT.

The chain's CDR3 is CASSPSGQFSGNTIYF. CDR3 nucleotide sequence: TGCGCCAGCAGCCCTTCGGGACAGTTCTCTGGAAACACCATATATTTT. V and J are TRBV5-1 and TRBJ1-3, with 7 bases lining up with TRBD1. Germline V lookup: CDR1 SGHRS, CDR2 YFSETQ. The V gene end was trimmed by 4 bases and the J gene end by 0 bases; junction bases not matched to a gene: 7. This CDR3 spans 16 amino acids.

The CDR3 spells CASSPPSVGTGGTEAFF. CDR3 DNA sequence: TGTGCCAGCTCACCACCGAGTGTCGGGACAGGGGGGACTGAAGCTTTCTTT. V usage is TRBV18 and J usage is TRBJ1-1; TRBD1 matches 11 bases. The CDR3 sequence is 17 residues long. Per germline, CDR1 KGHSH and CDR2 LQKENI. Losses at the gene ends were 0 bases for V and 5 bases for J; bases not matched to a gene: 8.

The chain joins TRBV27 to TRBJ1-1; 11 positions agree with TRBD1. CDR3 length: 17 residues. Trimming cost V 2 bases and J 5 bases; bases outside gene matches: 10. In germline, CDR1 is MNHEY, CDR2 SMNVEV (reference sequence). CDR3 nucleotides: TGTGCCAGCAGTTTAGCCGGACAGGGGGCTGCAACAACTGAAGCTTTCTTT. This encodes CASSLAGQGAATTEAFF.

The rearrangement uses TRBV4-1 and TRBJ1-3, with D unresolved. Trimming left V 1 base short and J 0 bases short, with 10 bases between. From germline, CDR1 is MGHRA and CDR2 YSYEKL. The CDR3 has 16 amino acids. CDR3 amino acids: CASSQGPGSSGNTIYF. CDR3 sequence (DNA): TGCGCCAGCAGCCAAGGTCCTGGGTCCTCTGGAAACACCATATATTTT.